This T cell receptor (beta chain) came from a study of neurological immune-mediated disorders. Broader study findings: Private repertoires in all groups were suggested by the finding that expanded clones across subjects shared no CDR3 amino acid sequences.

The cDNA came from 5'RACE, which used 10-nucleotide random UMIs. Whenever a sequencing run was performed, it yielded over 190 million TCR-beta sequences from 15-18 subjects. TCRdb ran MiXCR on the 5' RACE reads and lists one entry per CDR3 protein. Here the sample spans about 24,000 distinct CDR3 sequences, roughly 13% being singletons. Time point: technical triplicate 1. The sorted libraries were made from under 1.2 million CD4+ or CD8+ T cells. In this sample, this clonotype turned up many times. Its antigen is still unknown. The CDR3 runs to 16 residues. V shed 5 bases, J shed 5 bases, and the junction held 7 bases outside the gene matches. CDR1 is SNHLY, CDR2 FYNNEI, per germline.

The TCR was taken from a female donor with HTLV-1-associated myelopathy (HAM/TSP). The rearrangement joins TRBV2 to TRBJ2-5, with 14 bases matching TRBD2. The sample comprised CD4+ T cells from blood. The CDR3 DNA follows: TGTGCCAGCAGTCCCGGACTAGCGGGAGGCCGGGAGACCCAGTACTTC. It is translated as CASSPGLAGGRETQYF. The entire variable domain, with the rest obtained from reference TRBV2 and TRBJ2-5, is as follows: EPEVTQTPSHQVTQMGQEVILRCVPISNHLYFYWYRQILGQKVEFLVSFYNNEISEKSEIFDDQFSVERPDGSNFTLKIRSTKLEDSAMYFCASSPGLAGGRETQYFGPGTRLLVL.